Shown below are 32 T cell receptor beta chains from a single sample sequenced in a study of blood T cell repertoires in COVID-19. Generated by immunoSEQ multiplex PCR, the TCRdb table keeps only in-frame clones and is missing some. Found here are approximately 88,000 clones, 87% of them singletons; the top ten hold around 16%. The sample taken for sequencing was peripheral blood. The receptor set was obtained from a male donor with acute or convalescent COVID-19.

The chain recombines TRBV6-5 with TRBJ1-4; D is undetermined. CDR3 length: 13 residues. Germline V gene data show CDR1 as MNHEY and CDR2 as SVGAGI. Trimming took 8 bases from V and 2 from J, leaving 9 bases between them. The CDR3 region has the DNA TGTGCCAGCCCTGCGGGGACTAATGAAAAACTGTTTTTT. Its translation: CASPAGTNEKLFF.

The J gene is TRBJ1-3, the V gene TRBV9; D uncertain. Trimming cost V 0 bases and J 0 bases, with 7 bases left between them. CDR3 length: 15 amino acids. The germline gives CDR1 SGDLS, CDR2 YYNGEE. The CDR3 nucleotides are TGTGCCAGCAGCGTAGACAGCAACTCTGGAAACACCATATATTTT. Protein sequence: CASSVDSNSGNTIYF.

The V and J genes are TRBV6-6 and TRBJ2-3; TRBD1 agrees at 11 bases. Germline CDR1 MNHNY, CDR2 SVGAGI (reference sequence). This CDR3 comprises 15 residues. The junction had 7 bases not matched to a gene; V was cut back by 5 bases and J by 6 bases. This chain's CDR3 is CASSDRTGGRDTQYF. CDR3 nucleotides: TGTGCCAGCAGTGATCGGACAGGGGGCAGGGATACGCAGTATTTT.

The genes are TRBV18 and TRBJ2-1, with 9 bases that match TRBD2. V lost 2 bases to trimming and J lost 7 bases; unmatched junction nucleotides: 9. This CDR3 is 16 amino acids long. Germline V gene lookup returns CDR1 KGHSH and CDR2 LQKENI. CDR3 residues: CASSPGGGGAVNEQFF. CDR3 nucleotide sequence: TGTGCCAGCTCACCAGGAGGCGGGGGGGCCGTGAATGAGCAGTTCTTC.

Only a few counts were recorded for this clone. The rearrangement uses TRBV5-4 and TRBJ2-2; 9 positions match TRBD1. Germline V gene lookup returns CDR1 SGHNT and CDR2 YYREEE (reference sequence). V gave up 4 bases and J gave up 5 bases; unmatched junction bases: 6. The CDR3 is made up of 15 amino acids. CDR3 coding DNA: TGTGCCAGCAGCACCGGGACAGGGTTAACCGGGGAGCTGTTTTTT. Translated: CASSTGTGLTGELFF.

V is TRBV7-9 and J is TRBJ2-7, with 8 bases matching TRBD2. This CDR3 spans 15 amino acids. Germline V lookup: CDR1 SEHNR, CDR2 FQNEAQ (reference sequence). Germline trimming cut 8 bases from V and 6 bases from J; bases unmatched to any gene: 15. CDR3 in amino acids: CASAGGTDPHGEQYF. The DNA for the CDR3 is TGTGCCAGCGCGGGGGGAACGGACCCACACGGCGAGCAGTACTTC.

The CDR3 coding sequence is TGTGCCAGCAGCTCGGGCTTCGGGAGCACTGAAGCTTTCTTT. Its protein is CASSSGFGSTEAFF. The chain combines TRBV9 with TRBJ1-1; D is ambiguous. CDR3 length: 14 residues. The V end was cut by 4 bases, the J end by 4 bases, with 14 bases between. CDR1 is SGDLS and CDR2 is YYNGEE in the germline V gene. Full variable domain (remainder filled in from reference TRBV9 and TRBJ1-1): DSGVTQTPKHLITATGQRVTLRCSPRSGDLSVYWYQQSLDQGLQFLIQYYNGEERAKGNILERFSAQQFPDLHSELNLSSLELGDSALYFCASSSGFGSTEAFFGQGTRLTVV.

J is TRBJ1-1 and V is TRBV6-1; D is undetermined. This CDR3 is built from 15 residues. Germline V gene sequence: CDR1 MNHNS, CDR2 SASEGT. Trimming cost V 0 bases and J 1 base, with 9 bases left between them. CDR3 nucleotide sequence: TGTGCCAGCAGTGAAGCCGCGGGAGCGAACACTGAAGCTTTCTTT. It translates to CASSEAAGANTEAFF.

This clone has more than one count but fewer than ten. The rearrangement links TRBV24-1 to TRBJ1-1, with D perhaps matching TRBD1 (6 bases). Germline CDR1 and CDR2: KGHDR and SFDVKD. Deletions cut 1 base from V and 6 bases from J, with 14 bases between. This CDR3 is 15 amino acids long. The CDR3 is CATSDLETGHAEAFF. Here the CDR3 DNA reads TGTGCCACCAGTGATTTAGAGACAGGACACGCTGAAGCTTTCTTT.

The rearrangement joins TRBV12-5 to TRBJ2-7, with 8 bases lining up with TRBD1. CDR1 and CDR2 from the germline V gene are LGHNT and FRNRAP. The CDR3 totals 14 residues. V was pared by 3 bases and J by 2 bases, with 3 bases of the junction left unmatched. CDR3 amino acids: CASGFGQGTYEQYF. The CDR3 DNA sequence: TGTGCTAGTGGTTTTGGACAGGGAACCTACGAGCAGTACTTC.

This chain connects TRBV10-3 to TRBJ1-2, with 10 bases that match TRBD1. The V gene end was trimmed by 0 bases and the J gene end by 4 bases; junction bases not matched to a gene: 8. The CDR3 loop spans 17 amino acids. The germline CDR1 and CDR2 sequences are ENHRY and SYGVKD. The CDR3 nucleotides are TGTGCCATCAGTGAGTCGCCCGGGACAGGGGACCCCTATGGCTACACCTTC. This codes for CAISESPGTGDPYGYTF.

In regard to this clone: The same CDR3 also results from other DNA sequences found in this sample. The chain has TRBV30 and TRBJ2-7; the D gene is possibly TRBD2 (6 bases). V was clipped by 3 bases and J by 4 bases, with 7 bases between them. Germline V gives CDR1 GTSNPN, CDR2 SVGIG (reference sequence). The CDR3 is 11 amino acids. This CDR3 reads CAWSGTYEQYF. CDR3 coding DNA: TGTGCCTGGAGCGGGACTTACGAGCAGTACTTC. Combining the CDR3 with reference TRBV30 and TRBJ2-7 gives the whole variable domain SQTIHQWPATLVQPVGSPLSLECTVEGTSNPNLYWYRQAAGRGLQLLFYSVGIGQISSEVPQNLSASRPQDRQFILSSKKLLLSDSGFYLCAWSGTYEQYFGPGTRLTVT.

The chain combines TRBV3-1 (or the pseudogene TRBV3-2) with TRBJ1-1; no clear D gene. The CDR3 consists of 15 residues. Trimming removed 0 bases from V and 0 bases from J, with 8 bases in between. Germline values: CDR1 LGHDT, CDR2 YNNKEL (reference sequence). The CDR3 here is CASSQDSQVNTEAFF. CDR3 DNA: TGTGCCAGCAGCCAAGACAGCCAGGTGAACACTGAAGCTTTCTTT.

The chain uses TRBV10-3 and TRBJ2-1; 11 bases line up with TRBD2. V lost 6 bases, J lost 5 bases, and 6 bases stayed unmatched. Germline lookup yields CDR1 ENHRY and CDR2 SYGVKD. This CDR3 has 15 amino acids. This chain's CDR3 is CAIRKTSGDNNEQFF. The CDR3 region has the DNA TGTGCCATCAGGAAGACTAGCGGGGACAACAATGAGCAGTTCTTC.

CDR3 residues: CASSVEVQGTEAFF. As DNA, the CDR3 is TGTGCCAGCAGCGTAGAAGTCCAGGGGACTGAAGCTTTCTTT. The rearrangement links TRBV9 to TRBJ1-1, with a tentative D call TRBD1 (6 bases). The CDR3 contains 14 residues. V was clipped by 0 bases and J by 5 bases, with 11 bases between them. The germline V gene has CDR1 SGDLS and CDR2 YYNGEE.

The rearrangement links TRBV10-1 to TRBJ1-4, with a weak D call TRBD1 (5 bases). CDR3 size: 15 residues. V lost 11 bases and J 0 bases, leaving 16 bases between the germline ends. The V gene's germline CDR1 is WNHNN and CDR2 SYGVQD (reference sequence). CDR3 residues: CADRRGIPTNEKLFF. CDR3 bases: TGCGCCGACCGCCGGGGGATACCAACTAATGAAAAACTGTTTTTT.

V gene TRBV5-6 combines with J gene TRBJ2-1, with TRBD2 matching over 11 bases. Looked up from germline, CDR1 is SGHDT and CDR2 is YYEEEE. V lost 3 bases, J lost 4 bases, and 6 bases stayed unmatched. The CDR3 length is 16 residues. The CDR3 protein is CASSSPSGGNYNEQFF. Written as DNA, the CDR3 is TGTGCCAGCAGCTCACCTAGCGGGGGGAATTACAATGAGCAGTTCTTC.

The CDR3 region has the DNA TGCGCCAGCAGCTTGGGGGAGTCTGCAGGGGCTAACACTGAAGCTTTCTTT. This gives the protein CASSLGESAGANTEAFF. V is TRBV5-1 and J is TRBJ1-1; D is possibly TRBD1 (6 bases). The CDR3 is 17 amino acids. CDR1 is SGHRS, CDR2 YFSETQ, per germline. The V gene lost 0 bases and the J gene lost 2 bases, with 17 bases spanning the gap.

This clone was counted a single time. The CDR3 coding sequence is TGTGCCAGCAGCTTAGCGACGGGGGGGCCGACCTACGAGCAGTACTTC. It yields the protein CASSLATGGPTYEQYF. The V call is TRBV7-2, the J call TRBJ2-7; 8 bases are a match to TRBD2. The CDR3 has 16 amino acids. Germline V gene sequence: CDR1 SGHTA, CDR2 FQGNSA. V lost 0 bases to trimming and J lost 2 bases; unmatched junction nucleotides: 6.

This clone has only one observation. V gene TRBV11-1 combines with J gene TRBJ2-2; D not resolved. Germline-derived CDR1 and CDR2 are SGHAT and FQDESV (reference sequence). The V end lost 6 bases, the J end lost 1 base, and 12 bases lay between the germline ends. The CDR3 sequence is 15 residues long. The CDR3 DNA reads as TGTGCCAGCAGACGTGGAGTCGGGAACACCGGGGAGCTGTTTTTT. As protein: CASRRGVGNTGELFF.

The chain carries TRBV7-6 and TRBJ2-7, with 10 bases that match TRBD1. Trimming cost V 2 bases and J 6 bases; bases outside gene matches: 7. CDR3 length: 15 amino acids. The germline CDR1 and CDR2 sequences are SGHVS and FNYEAQ. The CDR3 sequence is CASSLSPGQGVEQYF. CDR3 DNA sequence: TGTGCCAGCAGCTTATCCCCCGGACAGGGGGTCGAGCAGTACTTC.

This clone was observed a handful of times. The CDR3 here is CASTRNRAGNTIYF. The DNA for the CDR3 is TGTGCCAGCACCCGGAACAGGGCGGGAAACACCATATATTTT. J is TRBJ1-3 and V is TRBV7-9; weak D call: TRBD1 (6 bases). The germline V and J ends were trimmed by 7 bases and 4 bases, with 14 bases remaining between them. The CDR3 extends over 14 amino acids. Germline V CDR1 and CDR2: SEHNR, FQNEAQ (reference sequence).

CDR3 protein: CASSLPGQTSNQPQHF. CDR3 sequence (DNA): TGTGCCAGTAGTTTACCGGGACAGACTAGCAATCAGCCCCAGCATTTT. This chain uses TRBV19 with TRBJ1-5; TRBD1 matches at 7 bases. Per the germline V gene, CDR1 is LNHDA and CDR2 is SQIVND (reference sequence). Unmatched junction bases numbered 7, after V lost 5 bases and J lost 0 bases. This CDR3 contains 16 residues.

The chain recombines TRBV6-1 with TRBJ2-1, with D tentatively TRBD1 (6 bases). The CDR3 runs 12 residues. V was clipped by 3 bases and J by 7 bases, with 7 bases between them. CDR1 is MNHNS and CDR2 is SASEGT in the germline V gene. CDR3 in DNA: TGTGCCAGCAGTGATCAGGGGAATGAGCAGTTCTTC. Amino acid sequence: CASSDQGNEQFF.

V gene TRBV9 combines with J gene TRBJ1-3; 10 bases are shared with TRBD1. The J segment lost 7 bases and the V segment lost 2 bases, leaving 9 bases of the junction unmatched. The CDR3 consists of 16 residues. Germline CDR1 and CDR2: SGDLS and YYNGEE. This chain's CDR3 is CASSVGRGQGFNTIYF. The DNA for the CDR3 is TGTGCCAGCAGCGTCGGAAGGGGACAGGGGTTCAACACCATATATTTT.

The chain is built from TRBV18 and TRBJ2-7; TRBD2 aligns across 12 bases. From germline, CDR1 is KGHSH and CDR2 LQKENI. This CDR3 contains 15 residues. With V trimmed by 3 bases and J by 7 bases, 7 bases remained unmatched. DNA of the CDR3: TGTGCCAGCTCACCCCAGCTAGCGGGGGGGCTGGAGCAGTACTTC. It codes for CASSPQLAGGLEQYF.

The rearrangement links TRBV18 to TRBJ1-2; D might be TRBD1 (6 bases). V gave up 4 bases and J gave up 5 bases, with 14 bases separating them. Germline CDR1 is KGHSH and CDR2 is LQKENI. This CDR3 spans 14 amino acids. The DNA for the CDR3 is TGTGCCAGCTCACTCGACAGGTTCTCATATGGCTACACCTTC. It translates to CASSLDRFSYGYTF.

The chain employs TRBV19 and TRBJ2-3, with no clear D. Trimming stripped 5 bases from V and 4 bases from J, with 10 bases between. Per the germline V gene, CDR1 is LNHDA and CDR2 is SQIVND (reference sequence). The length of the CDR3 is 13 residues. This CDR3 is CASSGEVADTQYF. CDR3 coding DNA: TGTGCCAGTAGTGGAGAAGTCGCAGATACGCAGTATTTT.

CDR3 in amino acids: CASSEVGWGAGYTF. The CDR3 nucleotides are TGTGCCAGCAGTGAAGTGGGATGGGGCGCGGGCTACACCTTC. The chain carries TRBV2 and TRBJ1-2, with TRBD1 as a possible D gene (5 bases). V lost 1 base and J lost 8, with 14 bases in between. The CDR3 consists of 14 residues. Germline V gene sequence: CDR1 SNHLY, CDR2 FYNNEI.

The chain employs TRBV7-6 and TRBJ2-3; 11 bases line up with TRBD2. Unmatched junction bases numbered 6, after V lost 5 bases and J lost 2 bases. The CDR3 is 16 amino acids. Germline lookup yields CDR1 SGHVS and CDR2 FNYEAQ. For the CDR3, the DNA is TGTGCCAGCAGCCTAGGACTAGCGGGCACCACAGATACGCAGTATTTT. Amino acid sequence: CASSLGLAGTTDTQYF.

The CDR3 loop is CASSETSWSYNEQFF. In DNA form, the CDR3 reads TGTGCCAGCAGTGAGACTAGCTGGTCCTACAATGAGCAGTTCTTC. The chain employs TRBV6-1 and TRBJ2-1, with 7 bases that match TRBD2. In germline, CDR1 is MNHNS, CDR2 SASEGT. The CDR3 extends over 15 amino acids. J gave up 1 base and V 3 bases, and 3 bases lay outside the gene matches.

The chain is built from TRBV5-1 and TRBJ2-7; 7 bases line up with TRBD1. The CDR3 is made up of 15 amino acids. The germline V gene has CDR1 SGHRS and CDR2 YFSETQ. Unmatched junction bases numbered 10, after V lost 2 bases and J lost 5 bases. CDR3 coding DNA: TGCGCCAGCAGCTTCTCGACAGGGCAAGGGAACGAGCAGTACTTC. Residues: CASSFSTGQGNEQYF.